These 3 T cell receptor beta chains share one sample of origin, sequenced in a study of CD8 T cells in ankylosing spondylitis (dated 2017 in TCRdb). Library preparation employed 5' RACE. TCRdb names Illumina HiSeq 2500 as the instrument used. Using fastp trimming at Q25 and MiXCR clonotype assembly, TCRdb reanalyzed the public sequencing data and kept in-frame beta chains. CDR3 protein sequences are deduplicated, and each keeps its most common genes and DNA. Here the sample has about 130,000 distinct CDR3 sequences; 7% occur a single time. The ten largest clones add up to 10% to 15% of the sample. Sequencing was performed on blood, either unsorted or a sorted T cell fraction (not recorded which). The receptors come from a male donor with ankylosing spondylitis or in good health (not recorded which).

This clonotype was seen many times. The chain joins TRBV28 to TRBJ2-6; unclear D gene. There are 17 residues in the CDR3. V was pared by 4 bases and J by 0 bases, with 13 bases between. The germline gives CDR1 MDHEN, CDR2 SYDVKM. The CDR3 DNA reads TGTGCCAGCAGTTCAGCCCATTCCCGCTCTGGGGCCAACGTCCTGACTTTC. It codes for CASSSAHSRSGANVLTF.

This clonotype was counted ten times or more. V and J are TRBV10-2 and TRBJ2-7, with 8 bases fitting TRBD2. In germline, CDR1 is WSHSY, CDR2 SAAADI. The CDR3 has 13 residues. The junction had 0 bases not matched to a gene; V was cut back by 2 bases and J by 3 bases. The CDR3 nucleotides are TGCGCCAGCAGTGAGCGGGGGGGCTACGAGCAGTACTTC. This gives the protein CASSERGGYEQYF.

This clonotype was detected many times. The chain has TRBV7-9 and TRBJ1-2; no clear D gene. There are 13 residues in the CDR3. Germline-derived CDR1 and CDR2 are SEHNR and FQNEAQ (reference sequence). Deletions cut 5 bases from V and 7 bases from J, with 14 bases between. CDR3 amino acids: CASSPSGGTGYTF. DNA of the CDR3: TGTGCCAGCAGCCCTTCCGGAGGAACTGGCTACACCTTC.